This T cell receptor beta chain was identified in a study of immune evolution from preneoplasia to lung adenocarcinoma (dated by TCRdb to the early 2020s). Study-wide context: HLA loss of heterozygosity was found in approximately 7% of AIS, more than 13% of MIA and roughly 31% of ADC lesions, and in no AAH lesions. The study used immune gene expression, TCR sequencing and multiplex immunofluorescence to profile the immune contexture of lung adenocarcinoma precursors and invasive adenocarcinoma. Resected precursor lesions (AAH, AIS, MIA) and invasive adenocarcinomas were compared against paired morphologically normal lung tissue. The sample size depended on which specimens were available, not on a prior power calculation. The immune data were combined with whole exome sequencing and methylation data from the same cohort of nodules. In total, the cohort included roughly 49 patients with pulmonary nodules, all of whom underwent surgical resection. TCR sequencing data came from 50 to 55 patients. According to the study, 100 to 120 samples went through TCR sequencing. Class I HLA alleles were inferred from exome data with POLYSOLVER, and allele-specific HLA loss was detected with LOHHLA.

What the study reported, not specific to this receptor: The findings rested on association rather than direct causation, and larger cohorts with long-term follow-up and longitudinal biopsies were considered necessary. The highest T cell clonality was observed in KRAS-mutant nodules compared with EGFR-mutant or double wild-type lesions. Because all patients were from Japan and China, applicability to Western populations was uncertain. Normal lung had the highest top T cell clone frequencies, and these frequencies appeared to fall progressively from AAH through AIS, MIA and invasive adenocarcinoma. Normal lung showed the highest clonality, whereas later-stage lesions appeared to have higher T cell density and diversity but lower clonality.

Using the immunoSEQ hsTCRbeta Kit, TCR beta CDR3 regions were sequenced from DNA. As for how the authors treated the data: TCR sequencing data were analysed with the ImmunoSEQ Analyzer. T cell clonality was defined as 1 minus Pielou's evenness, calculated on productive rearrangements. T cell diversity was measured with the inverse Simpson index on productive templates. T cell density was defined as TCR beta template counts normalized to usable DNA, with usable DNA estimated by amplifying and sequencing housekeeping genes. TCR metrics were compared across histologic stages using two-sided Kruskal-Wallis tests. The immuneACCESS repertoire file appears here via TCRdb, limited to in-frame rearrangements. These files lack a portion of the clones; in checked studies, under half of the deficit traces to unresolved V genes, and the cause of the others is not known. V and J calls and clone size are copied from that table; D and trimming were computed from the DNA. Counted in this sample were 10,000 or so clones; around 85% of them appeared once. 5% to 7% of the sample lies in the top ten.

The germline V and J ends show losses of 5 bases and 4 bases respectively, and no gene match explains 7 bases of the junction. From a lookup of the germline V gene (reference sequence), CDR1 and CDR2 are PRHDT and FYEKMQ. Measured from the cysteine to the phenylalanine, the CDR3 is 14 residues long. Only the CDR3 part of the read is kept: 42 bases, read in frame from the first base. As regards this clone: There is no known antigen for this receptor. Base-call qualities are not available, and no considerably larger clone is one nucleotide away.

Resection was performed on patients in Japan or China between the mid-2010s and the late 2010s. Two lung cancer pathologists independently confirmed the histologic diagnosis of each case on H&E slides. To enrich premalignant or tumor cells for nucleic acid extraction, macro-dissection was performed after pathologic assessment. The AllPrep DNA/RNA FFPE Kit was used to isolate DNA from FFPE tissue. The sample consisted of FFPE minimally invasive lung adenocarcinoma tissue. The sample's cell subset or site, from its label and the paper: micro-invasive lung adenocarcinoma (MIA). The sequence came from a person between 70 and 80 years old with lung adenocarcinoma. The chain couples TRBV13 to TRBJ1-1; 7 nucleotides in the junction match TRBD1. The CDR3 reads CASSPDRVGTEAFF. The DNA sequence is TGTGCCAGCAGCCCCGACAGGGTGGGCACTGAAGCTTTCTTT.